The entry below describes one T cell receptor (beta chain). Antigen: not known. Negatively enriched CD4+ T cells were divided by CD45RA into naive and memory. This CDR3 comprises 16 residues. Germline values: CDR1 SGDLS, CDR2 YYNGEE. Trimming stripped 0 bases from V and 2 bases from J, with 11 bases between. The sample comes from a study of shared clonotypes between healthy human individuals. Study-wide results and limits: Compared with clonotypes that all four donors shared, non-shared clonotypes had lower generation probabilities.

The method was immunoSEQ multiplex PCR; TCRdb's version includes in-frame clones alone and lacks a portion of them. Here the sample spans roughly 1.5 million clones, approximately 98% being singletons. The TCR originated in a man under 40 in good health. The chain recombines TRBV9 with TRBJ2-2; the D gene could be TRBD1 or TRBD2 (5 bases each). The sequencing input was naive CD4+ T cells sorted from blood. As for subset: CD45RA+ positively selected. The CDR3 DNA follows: TGTGCCAGCAGCGTAGGCACAGGAGGAAACACCGGGGAGCTGTTTTTT. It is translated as CASSVGTGGNTGELFF.